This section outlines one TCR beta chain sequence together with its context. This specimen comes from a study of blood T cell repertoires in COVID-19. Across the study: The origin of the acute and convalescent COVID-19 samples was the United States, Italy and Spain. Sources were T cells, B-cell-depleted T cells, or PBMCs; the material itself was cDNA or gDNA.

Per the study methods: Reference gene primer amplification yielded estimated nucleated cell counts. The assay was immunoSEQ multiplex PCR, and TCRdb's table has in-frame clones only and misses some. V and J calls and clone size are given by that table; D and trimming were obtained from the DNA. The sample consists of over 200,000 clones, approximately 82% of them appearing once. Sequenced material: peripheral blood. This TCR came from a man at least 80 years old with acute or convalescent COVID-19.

The CDR3 DNA reads as TGCGCCAGCAGCTTGCAGGGGGAGACCCAGTACTTC. Residues: CASSLQGETQYF. This chain joins TRBV5-1 and TRBJ2-5, with D possibly matching TRBD1 (6 bases). V shed 1 base and J shed 5 bases, with 6 bases lying between them. This CDR3 is built from 12 residues. The germline V gene encodes CDR1 SGHRS and CDR2 YFSETQ. Complete variable domain (other parts from reference TRBV5-1 and TRBJ2-5): KAGVTQTPRYLIKTRGQQVTLSCSPISGHRSVSWYQQTPGQGLQFLFEYFSETQRNKGNFPGRFSGRQFSNSRSEMNVSTLELGDSALYLCASSLQGETQYFGPGTRLLVL.